This T cell receptor (beta chain) was captured by sequencing in a study of T cell responses to AZD1222 COVID-19 vaccine. General study results and limits: Repertoires were obtained solely post-peak T cell response. Females made up more of the donors, who were largely white British, and clonal diversity may have come out too low.

Sequencing was performed with immunoSEQ multiplex PCR; in TCRdb, only in-frame clones are kept and a portion is missing. This sample yields more than 85,000 clones, of which 88% are seen a single time; over 1.5% belongs to the top ten. The V end was cut by 5 bases, the J end by 3 bases, with 8 bases between. CDR3 size: 13 residues. As regards this clone: Its target is not known.

The clonotype originates from an adult in good health. The starting material was peripheral blood, obtained on day 0 of AZD1222 vaccination. This sequence joins TRBV12-3 or TRBV12-4 and TRBJ1-3, with D possibly being TRBD1 (5 bases). The CDR3, as DNA: TGTGCCAGCAGTCTGGGACTTGGAAACACCATATATTTT. Its protein product is CASSLGLGNTIYF.